A selection of T cell receptor beta chains follows, all from one sample in a study of CD8+CD57+ T cells in acquired aplastic anemia. TCRdb recomputed calls from the reads with MiXCR, one row per CDR3 protein. In the table there are 400,000 to 450,000 distinct CDR3 sequences, 55% to 75% of which are singletons. Source material: sorted CD4+, CD8+, or CD8+CD57+ T cells (not recorded which) from PBMCs. Every receptor here comes from a human donor in good health, serving as a control. CDR3s include the opening cysteine and the closing phenylalanine or tryptophan. A D gene is named only where the DNA matches it firmly. Clone size is shown for a subset of rows, as once, few, many or a class of expanded clone.

clone_size d_call j_call v_call cdr3_nt cdr3_aa
- - TRBJ2-5 TRBV7-2 TGTGCCAGCAGCACCGCAGCTGTCAATCAGCCCCAGCATTACTTC CASSTAAVNQPQHYF
- - TRBJ1-2 TRBV7-2 TGTGCCAGCAGCTCCCAGGGAGGGGATCACCCCCAGCATGGCTACACCTTC CASSSQGGDHPQHGYTF
- - TRBJ2-3 TRBV24-1 TGTGCCACCAGTGACGCGGAGGGGAAGGCAGAGAAGCAGTATTTT CATSDAEGKAEKQYF
- - TRBJ2-1 TRBV20-1 TGCAGTGCTATCACAACGAACACTGAGGATGAGCAGTTCTTC CSAITTNTEDEQFF
- TRBD2 TRBJ2-1 TRBV9 TGTGCCAGCAGCGTAGGGACTAGCGCCTACAATGAGCAGTTCTTC CASSVGTSAYNEQFF
- - TRBJ2-3 TRBV5-1 TGCGCCAGCAGCCTCGGGCACACAGGCTCGCAGTATTTT CASSLGHTGSQYF
- - TRBJ1-3 TRBV7-8 TGTGCCAGCAGCATCCCGGGGGGAGGAAACACTAGATATTTT CASSIPGGGNTRYF
many TRBD1 TRBJ1-5 TRBV7-2 TGTGCCAGCAGCCTTCGACAGGGAGATCAGCCCCAGCATTTT CASSLRQGDQPQHF
- TRBD2 TRBJ2-7 TRBV24-1 TGTGCCACCAGGGATGGCGGGGGGGTAAACGAGCAGTACTTC CATRDGGGVNEQYF
- TRBD1 TRBJ1-2 TRBV6-6 TGTGCCAGCAGTTACACCGGGACAGGGCCTAACTATGGCTACACCTTC CASSYTGTGPNYGYTF
many - TRBJ2-7 TRBV2 TGTGCCAGCAGTTTGACGCGAGGGGAGTTCTCCTACGAGCAGTACTTC CASSLTRGEFSYEQYF
- - TRBJ2-7 TRBV7-2 TGTGCCAGCAGCTGGTCGGCCTCCTATAATTCACCCCTCGAGCAGTACTTC CASSWSASYNSPLEQYF
- - TRBJ2-3 TRBV7-6 TGTGCCAGCAGCTTGGGGGCGATGGATACGCAGTATTTT CASSLGAMDTQYF
- - TRBJ1-2 TRBV19 TGTGCCAGTACCCGAGCAGACTATGGCTACACCTTC CASTRADYGYTF
- TRBD1 TRBJ2-7 TRBV12-3/TRBV12-4 TGTGCCAGCAGTAATCATTTCGGGACAGGGGGCGCGGGGCAGTACTTC CASSNHFGTGGAGQYF
many TRBD1 TRBJ2-3 TRBV2 TGTGCCAGCAGTCCTGCTCGGACAGGGGGCACAGATACGCAGTATTTT CASSPARTGGTDTQYF
- - TRBJ2-5 TRBV15 TGTGCCACCAGCAACAATAGGGGACTGGTCCAAGAGACCCAGTACTTC CATSNNRGLVQETQYF
once TRBD1 TRBJ1-6 TRBV10-1 TGTGCCAGCAGTGCCACAGGGGGCAATTCACCCCTCCACTTT CASSATGGNSPLHF
many TRBD2 TRBJ2-1 TRBV12-3/TRBV12-4 TGTGCCAGCAGTTTGGGTCGGAGCGGGGGTTACAATGAGCAGTTCTTC CASSLGRSGGYNEQFF
many TRBD1 TRBJ1-4 TRBV15 TGTGCCACCAGACCCGGACAGGGGGAATTTGAAAAACTGTTTTTT CATRPGQGEFEKLFF
many - TRBJ1-2 TRBV7-2 TGTGCCAGCAGTCGTCGGGCTAACTATGGCTACACCTTC CASSRRANYGYTF
- TRBD1 TRBJ2-1 TRBV7-2 TGTGCCAGCAGCGTCCCAGGGGGAGAGCCCCAGCATTTTTTC CASSVPGGEPQHFF
- - TRBJ2-5 TRBV7-2 TGTGCCAGCAGCGCAGAATCTGGCGGTTGGTGCTACGAGACCCAGTACTTC CASSAESGGWCYETQYF
- - TRBJ2-7 TRBV9 TGTGCCAGCAGTCAGGGGGGACGCTTCTACGAGCAGTACTTC CASSQGGRFYEQYF
- - TRBJ1-1 TRBV4-1 TGCGCCAGCAGTCCAGGGGTTGGCACTGAAGCTTTCTTT CASSPGVGTEAFF
- TRBD2 TRBJ2-3 TRBV5-1 TGTGCCAGCAGCTTAGCGGGGTGGCCCCAGGATACGCAGTATTTT CASSLAGWPQDTQYF
- TRBD2 TRBJ2-3 TRBV19 TGTGCCAGTAACCTAGCGGGCACAGATACGCAGTATTTT CASNLAGTDTQYF
- - TRBJ1-1 TRBV9 TGTGCCACCAGCAGAGATGTTGTCGCTGACGCTTTGTTT CATSRDVVADALF
- - TRBJ1-1 TRBV4-2 TGTGCCAGCAGATTACGGGACCTCTCGACTGAAGCTTTCTTT CASRLRDLSTEAFF
- TRBD1 TRBJ1-5 TRBV25-1 TGTGCCAGCAGTGAAGGGACAGGGAATCAGCCCCAGCATTTT CASSEGTGNQPQHF
- TRBD2 TRBJ2-3 TRBV9 TGTGCCAGCAGCGAGGGACTAGCGGGGACGCAGTATTTT CASSEGLAGTQYF
many - TRBJ2-1 TRBV19 TGTGCCAGTAGAAGTGGGCAGAACTACTACAATGAGCAGTTCTTC CASRSGQNYYNEQFF
- TRBD2 TRBJ2-7 TRBV19 TGTGCCAGTAGTATCTTGGGCGGGGGACCCTACGAGCAGTACTTC CASSILGGGPYEQYF
many TRBD2 TRBJ2-5 TRBV7-9 TGTGCCAGCAGCTTAGGCACGGGGGGGCAAGAGACCCAGTACTTC CASSLGTGGQETQYF
many TRBD2 TRBJ2-7 TRBV20-1 TGCAGTGCTAGAAGAGGCGGGGGATCCTACGAGCAGTACTTC CSARRGGGSYEQYF
once - TRBJ1-2 TRBV20-1 TGCAGTGCGCCCGGCCGGCGGGCCCCCGACACCTTC CSAPGRRAPDTF
many - TRBJ1-1 TRBV20-1 TGCAGTGCGGCCTCCGGTGACGGAAGCAACACTGAAGCTTTCTTT CSAASGDGSNTEAFF
once TRBD2 TRBJ2-3 TRBV15 TGTGCCACCAGCGGGATACTGGGACTAGCGGGGGGGCCGGCCATGCTTCCAGATACGCAGTATTTT CATSGILGLAGGPAMLPDTQYF
- - TRBJ2-1 TRBV11-3 TGTGCCAGCAGCTTGACCGGTACAGGGAACAATGAGCAGTTCTTC CASSLTGTGNNEQFF
few - TRBJ1-5 TRBV6-2/TRBV6-3 TGTGCCAGCAATGAACCTAATCAGCCCCAGCATTTT CASNEPNQPQHF
- - TRBJ2-7 TRBV10-3 TGTGCCATCAGAGGGGACCATGAGCAGTACTTC CAIRGDHEQYF
many - TRBJ1-1 TRBV7-2 TGTGCCAGCAGCTTAGCCAGGGGAGGAGCTTTCTTT CASSLARGGAFF
- - TRBJ2-7 TRBV29-1 TGCAGCGCTAGTGGTGGGGGCACGCACGAGCAGTACTTC CSASGGGTHEQYF
many - TRBJ1-4 TRBV4-1 TGCGCCAGCAGCCAACAGAACCTCGTTGAAGGTGGTGAAAAACTGTTTTTT CASSQQNLVEGGEKLFF
- - TRBJ1-2 TRBV5-5 TGTGCCAGCAGCCAAGGGGGGACGAGGAGAGGAGGAGGCTACACCTTC CASSQGGTRRGGGYTF